These 27 T cell receptor beta chains were all obtained from the same sample, sequenced in a study of siplizumab effects on memory and regulatory T cells. Libraries were prepared by immunoSEQ multiplex PCR; TCRdb keeps only in-frame clonotypes and omits some of them. The top ten clones hold around 0.75% of a sample with approximately 120,000 clones, around 90% of them seen once. Sequencing was carried out using Tregs sorted from blood. These receptors were obtained from a human donor in good health.

The V gene is TRBV5-1, the J gene TRBJ2-5; TRBD2 is a possible D gene (6 bases). V gave up 4 bases and J gave up 4 bases, with 17 bases separating them. This CDR3 comprises 15 residues. Germline assignment: CDR1 SGHRS and CDR2 YFSETQ. The CDR3 here is CASSPEGGGSETQYF. The CDR3 region has the DNA TGCGCCAGCAGCCCCGAGGGAGGAGGATCAGAGACCCAGTACTTC.

The chain employs TRBV5-1 and TRBJ1-5; D is unclear. CDR3 length: 14 residues. The germline V gene has CDR1 SGHRS and CDR2 YFSETQ. V was pared by 4 bases and J by 8 bases, with 16 bases between. The CDR3 region is CASSPEAGLEPQHF. The CDR3 region has the DNA TGCGCCAGCAGCCCTGAGGCAGGTCTAGAGCCCCAGCATTTT.

This clone was recorded once. The chain is built from TRBV28 and TRBJ1-2; D call uncertain. V was cut by 6 bases and J by 0 bases, with 5 bases left in between. The CDR3 sequence is 12 residues long. The germline CDR1 and CDR2 sequences are MDHEN and SYDVKM. In nucleotides, the CDR3 is TGTGCCAGCAGACCAGCTAACTATGGCTACACCTTC. Encoded protein: CASRPANYGYTF.

CDR3 region: CASSSQGGNTYEQYF. The CDR3 nucleotides read TGTGCCAGCAGTTCTCAGGGGGGCAACACCTACGAGCAGTACTTC. The chain uses TRBV6-5 and TRBJ2-7, with D tentatively TRBD1 (7 bases). Trimming took off 4 bases at V and 2 bases at J, with 15 bases between the two ends. The CDR3 has 15 amino acids. The germline V gene has CDR1 MNHEY and CDR2 SVGAGI.

This clone appeared once. The chain recombines TRBV5-5 with TRBJ1-1, with a tentative D call TRBD1 (6 bases). The germline CDR1 and CDR2 sequences are SGHKS and YYEKEE (reference sequence). V shed 4 bases and J shed 2 bases, with 18 bases lying between them. The CDR3 runs 16 residues. The CDR3 here is CASSLVATGRNTEAFF. In DNA form, the CDR3 reads TGTGCCAGCAGCCTTGTAGCGACAGGCCGCAACACTGAAGCTTTCTTT.

The chain combines TRBV11-3 with TRBJ2-1; D may be TRBD1 or TRBD2 (6 bases each). The V gene's germline CDR1 is SGHNT and CDR2 YENEEA. V was cut by 5 bases and J by 0 bases, with 11 bases left in between. The CDR3 runs to 15 residues. The DNA for the CDR3 is TGTGCCAGCAGCCCCGGGGGCAGCTCCTACAATGAGCAGTTCTTC. This sequence encodes CASSPGGSSYNEQFF.

This chain joins TRBV6-1 and TRBJ1-6, with 7 bases that match TRBD1. The trim removed 7 bases at V and 7 bases at J, leaving 7 bases unmatched. CDR3 size: 14 residues. CDR1 is MNHNS, CDR2 SASEGT, per germline. As DNA, the CDR3 is TGTGCCAGCACCTGGGACAGTCAGAATTCACCCCTCCACTTT. Its translation: CASTWDSQNSPLHF.

CDR3 sequence: CASSPRAGGSNQPQHF. CDR3 nucleotide sequence: TGTGCCAGCTCACCACGGGCAGGGGGGAGCAATCAGCCCCAGCATTTT. The chain links TRBV18 to TRBJ1-5, with 7 bases that match TRBD1. CDR3 size: 16 residues. V trimming: 1 base; J trimming: 1 base; junction bases outside the gene matches: 4. Germline V gene sequence: CDR1 KGHSH, CDR2 LQKENI.

This rearrangement joins TRBV18 to TRBJ1-1; D is undetermined. Germline CDR1 and CDR2: KGHSH and LQKENI. The CDR3 extends over 11 amino acids. V was cut by 1 base and J by 6 bases, with 3 bases left in between. CDR3 in amino acids: CASSPLAEAFF. CDR3 DNA: TGTGCCAGCTCACCACTGGCTGAAGCTTTCTTT.

This clone was counted a few times. Other DNA sequences from this sample encode an identical CDR3 as well. The chain recombines TRBV19 with TRBJ1-1, with D perhaps TRBD1 (6 bases). There are 14 residues in the CDR3. Trimming removed 6 bases from V and 2 bases from J, with 13 bases in between. CDR1 LNHDA and CDR2 SQIVND come from the germline V gene (reference sequence). The CDR3 is CASRSGTPNTEAFF. CDR3 nucleotides: TGTGCCAGTAGAAGCGGGACACCCAACACTGAAGCTTTCTTT.

The genes are TRBV19 and TRBJ2-1; the D gene is possibly TRBD1 (5 bases). Germline CDR1 reads LNHDA; CDR2 reads SQIVND (reference sequence). This CDR3 spans 11 amino acids. Trimming removed 5 bases at V and 15 bases at J, with 14 bases between. In DNA form, the CDR3 reads TGTGCCAGTAGTTTCCAGGGTAGGCTGTTCTTC. Its translation: CASSFQGRLFF.

The chain uses TRBV5-1 and TRBJ1-1; 7 positions match TRBD1. The CDR3 totals 13 residues. With 3 bases clipped from V and 12 bases from J, the junction kept 11 bases outside the gene matches. CDR1 and CDR2 from the germline V gene are SGHRS and YFSETQ. CDR3 bases: TGCGCCAGCAGCTCCCGTGGAGGGGGCGAAACTTTCTTT. This translates into CASSSRGGGETFF.

The gene calls are TRBV6-5 and TRBJ1-1; D might be TRBD1 (6 bases). V was shortened by 0 bases and J by 4 bases, with 9 bases between the two germline ends. Germline values: CDR1 MNHEY, CDR2 SVGAGI. There are 14 residues in the CDR3. CDR3 bases: TGTGCCAGCAGTTACTCTACCAGGGGCACTGAAGCTTTCTTT. This sequence encodes CASSYSTRGTEAFF.

This clone was recorded once. This chain joins TRBV9 and TRBJ1-1; D is ambiguous. Germline assignment: CDR1 SGDLS and CDR2 YYNGEE. Trimming pared 4 bases from V and 4 bases from J, leaving 11 bases between. CDR3 size: 13 residues. The CDR3 spells CASSPQGSTEAFF. In DNA, the CDR3 is TGTGCCAGCAGCCCCCAAGGGAGCACTGAAGCTTTCTTT.

J is TRBJ1-6 and V is TRBV7-8, with TRBD1 as a possible D gene (5 bases). Per germline, CDR1 SGHVS and CDR2 FQNEAQ. V was trimmed by 1 base and J by 7 bases, leaving 14 bases between them. There are 16 residues in the CDR3. The CDR3 is CASSLVGQGTNSPLHF. The CDR3 DNA reads TGTGCCAGCAGCTTAGTTGGCCAGGGAACAAATTCACCCCTCCACTTT.

Here the CDR3 reads CASSLRTDIQYF. CDR3 DNA sequence: TGTGCCAGCAGTCTCCGTACAGACATTCAGTACTTC. The chain recombines TRBV6-1 with TRBJ2-4; D is unresolved. Per the germline V gene, CDR1 is MNHNS and CDR2 is SASEGT. The CDR3 consists of 12 residues. Trimming pared 5 bases from V and 8 bases from J, leaving 10 bases between.

CDR3 in amino acids: CASSHRDRGLDEQFF. In nucleotides, the CDR3 is TGTGCCAGCAGCCACCGGGACAGGGGTCTCGATGAGCAGTTCTTC. The chain joins TRBV6-6 to TRBJ2-1; 10 bases are a match to TRBD1. CDR3 size: 15 residues. Per germline, CDR1 MNHNY and CDR2 SVGAGI (reference sequence). The ends lost 6 bases at V and 8 bases at J; junction bases unmatched: 10.

This clone was seen only a few times. The chain combines TRBV7-9 with TRBJ2-7; 10 bases line up with TRBD1. The J segment lost 4 bases and the V segment lost 5 bases, leaving 2 bases of the junction unmatched. The CDR3 length is 13 residues. Looked up from germline, CDR1 is SEHNR and CDR2 is FQNEAQ (reference sequence). The CDR3 loop reads CASSDRGPYEQYF. Here the CDR3 DNA reads TGTGCCAGCAGCGACAGGGGGCCTTACGAGCAGTACTTC.

The chain couples TRBV5-1 to TRBJ2-3; D is perhaps TRBD1 (5 bases). The V gene lost 2 bases and the J gene lost 8 bases, with 15 bases spanning the gap. Germline assignment: CDR1 SGHRS and CDR2 YFSETQ. The CDR3 consists of 14 residues. As DNA, the CDR3 is TGCGCCAGCAGCTTACACGTCAACCAGGGTACGCAGTATTTT. Protein product: CASSLHVNQGTQYF. Supplemented by reference TRBV5-1 and TRBJ2-3, the full variable domain reads KAGVTQTPRYLIKTRGQQVTLSCSPISGHRSVSWYQQTPGQGLQFLFEYFSETQRNKGNFPGRFSGRQFSNSRSEMNVSTLELGDSALYLCASSLHVNQGTQYFGPGTRLTVL.

The chain carries TRBV6-4 and TRBJ2-2, with a tentative D call TRBD1 (6 bases). The CDR3 contains 14 residues. Trimming took off 6 bases at V and 5 bases at J, with 13 bases between the two ends. Germline V gives CDR1 MRHNA, CDR2 SNTAGT. DNA of the CDR3: TGTGCCAGCAGCTTAATTACAGGGACCGGGGAGCTGTTTTTT. Encoded protein: CASSLITGTGELFF.

The rearrangement links TRBV9 to TRBJ2-1; 15 bases agree with TRBD2. V shed 4 bases, J shed 7 bases, and the junction held 15 bases outside the gene matches. This CDR3 contains 19 residues. The germline CDR1 and CDR2 sequences are SGDLS and YYNGEE. The CDR3 spells CASSNTGTSGGKGLNEQFF. The CDR3 coding sequence is TGTGCCAGCAGCAACACCGGGACTAGCGGGGGGAAAGGCTTAAATGAGCAGTTCTTC.

This sequence joins TRBV7-9 and TRBJ2-1; 7 bases agree with TRBD1. With V trimmed by 2 bases and J by 5 bases, 9 bases remained unmatched. The CDR3 sequence is 16 residues long. CDR1 is SEHNR and CDR2 is FQNEAQ in the germline V gene (reference sequence). CDR3 loop: CASSLRTTGDNNEQFF. The CDR3 bases are TGTGCCAGCAGCTTACGGACCACAGGGGATAACAATGAGCAGTTCTTC.

This sequence joins TRBV11-2 and TRBJ2-3; 10 bases are a match to TRBD1. V shed 6 bases and J 3 bases; nucleotides not matched to a gene: 15. The CDR3 is 18 amino acids. Germline CDR1 SGHAT, CDR2 FQNNGV. This CDR3 is CASSSGVGGTGETDTQYF. CDR3 nucleotides: TGTGCCAGCAGTTCCGGGGTTGGGGGGACAGGGGAGACAGATACGCAGTATTTT.

This rearrangement joins TRBV7-9 to TRBJ1-3, with no clear D. The CDR3 runs to 13 residues. Germline V CDR1 and CDR2: SEHNR, FQNEAQ (reference sequence). Trimming left V 6 bases short and J 4 bases short, with 10 bases between. This chain's CDR3 is CASRTTWGNTIYF. DNA of the CDR3: TGTGCCAGCAGGACAACTTGGGGAAACACCATATATTTT.

This chain uses TRBV5-8 with TRBJ2-7; 9 bases agree with TRBD1. The CDR3 is 14 residues long. CDR1 is SGHTS, CDR2 YDEGEE, per germline. After removal of 3 bases from V and 3 bases from J, the junction contained 4 bases not matched to a gene. The CDR3 region has the DNA TGTGCCAGCAGCTCCGGACAGGGGATCTACGAGCAGTACTTC. Protein: CASSSGQGIYEQYF. The whole variable domain, remainder taken from reference TRBV5-8 and TRBJ2-7, is EAGVTQSPTHLIKTRGQQATLRCSPISGHTSVYWYQQALGLGLQFLLWYDEGEERNRGNFPPRFSGRQFPNYSSELNVNALELEDSALYLCASSSGQGIYEQYFGPGTRLTVT.

Here the CDR3 DNA reads TGTGCCAGCAGTCTGGACAGGGGCACTGAAGCTTTCTTT. Amino acid sequence: CASSLDRGTEAFF. The chain joins TRBV2 to TRBJ1-1; 9 bases are a match to TRBD1. The CDR3 spans 13 residues. Trimming removed 5 bases from V and 4 bases from J; junction bases left unmatched: 2. Germline lookup yields CDR1 SNHLY and CDR2 FYNNEI.

This sequence joins TRBV6-5 and TRBJ1-6; TRBD1 matches at 8 bases. With V trimmed by 2 bases and J by 8 bases, 5 bases remained unmatched. Germline V gene lookup returns CDR1 MNHEY and CDR2 SVGAGI. The CDR3 runs 15 residues. CDR3 in amino acids: CASSYRTGWHSPLHF. The CDR3 DNA sequence: TGTGCCAGCAGTTACCGGACAGGGTGGCATTCACCCCTCCACTTT.